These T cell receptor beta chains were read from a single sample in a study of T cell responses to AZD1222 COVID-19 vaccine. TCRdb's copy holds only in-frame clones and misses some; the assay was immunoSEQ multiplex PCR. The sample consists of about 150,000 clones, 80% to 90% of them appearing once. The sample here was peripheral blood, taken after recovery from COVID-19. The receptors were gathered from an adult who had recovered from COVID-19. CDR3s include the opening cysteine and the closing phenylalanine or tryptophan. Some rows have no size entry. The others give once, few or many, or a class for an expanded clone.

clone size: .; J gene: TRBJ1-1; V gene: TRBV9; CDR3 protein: CASSLASGTMNTEAFF
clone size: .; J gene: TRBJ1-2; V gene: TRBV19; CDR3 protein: CASTQGLNGVGGYTF
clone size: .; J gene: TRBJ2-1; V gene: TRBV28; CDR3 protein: CASSSVGRGYNEQFF
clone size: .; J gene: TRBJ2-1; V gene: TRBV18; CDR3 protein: CASSPPLGGGSSYNEQFF
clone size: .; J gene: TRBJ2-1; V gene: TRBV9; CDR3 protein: CASSVEGLSYNEQFF
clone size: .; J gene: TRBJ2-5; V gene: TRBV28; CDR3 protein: CASSPSRGRDGWETQYF
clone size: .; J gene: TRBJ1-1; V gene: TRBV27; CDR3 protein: CASSLYGANTEAFF
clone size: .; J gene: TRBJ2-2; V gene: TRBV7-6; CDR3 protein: CASSLQQGGNTGELFF
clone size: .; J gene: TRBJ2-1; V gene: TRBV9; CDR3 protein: CASSVVGGADGKQFF
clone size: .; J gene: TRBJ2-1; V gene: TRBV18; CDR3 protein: CASSPIEGLIHYEGSNEQFF
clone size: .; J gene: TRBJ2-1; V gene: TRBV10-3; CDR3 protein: CAISSNGGAYNEQFF
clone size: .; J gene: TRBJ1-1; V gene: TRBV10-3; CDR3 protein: CAITPDRGTEAFF
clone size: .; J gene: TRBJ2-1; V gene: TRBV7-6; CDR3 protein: CASSLDASGEQFF
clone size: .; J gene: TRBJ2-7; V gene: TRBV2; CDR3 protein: CTSSPTGAEQYF
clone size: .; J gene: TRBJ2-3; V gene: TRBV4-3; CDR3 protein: CASSRGRSDTQYF
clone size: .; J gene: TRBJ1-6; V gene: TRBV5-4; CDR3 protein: CASSFQRSSDSPLHF
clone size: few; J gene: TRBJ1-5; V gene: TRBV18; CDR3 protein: CASSPGRGNQPQHF
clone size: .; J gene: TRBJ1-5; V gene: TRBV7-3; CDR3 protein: CASSSTSSAWPQHF
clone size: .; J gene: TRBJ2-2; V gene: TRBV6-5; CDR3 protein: CASRELGEPGELFF
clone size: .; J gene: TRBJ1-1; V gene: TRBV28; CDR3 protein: CASSAGYSEAFF
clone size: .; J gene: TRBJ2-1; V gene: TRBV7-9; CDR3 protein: CASSLMQGLKNEQFF
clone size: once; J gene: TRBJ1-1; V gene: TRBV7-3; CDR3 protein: CASSLVTNTEAFF
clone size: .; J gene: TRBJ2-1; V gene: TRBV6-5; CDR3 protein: CASRRGLSNEQFF
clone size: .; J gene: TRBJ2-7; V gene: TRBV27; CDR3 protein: CASSLRVTSYEQYF
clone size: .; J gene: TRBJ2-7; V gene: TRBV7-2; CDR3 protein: CASTLGPSYEQYF
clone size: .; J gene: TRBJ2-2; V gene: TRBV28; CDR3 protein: CASSLVGQASTGELFF
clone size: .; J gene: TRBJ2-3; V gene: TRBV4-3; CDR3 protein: CASSQGGHRGTDTQYF
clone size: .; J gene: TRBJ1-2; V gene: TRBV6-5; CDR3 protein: CASSYGGIGGYTF
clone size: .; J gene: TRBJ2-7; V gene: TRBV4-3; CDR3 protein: CASSQVGQGDYEQYF
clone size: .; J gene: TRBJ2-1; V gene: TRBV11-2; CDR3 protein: CASSLEPDSSNEQFF
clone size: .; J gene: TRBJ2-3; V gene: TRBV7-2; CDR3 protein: CASSRSGGARADTQYF
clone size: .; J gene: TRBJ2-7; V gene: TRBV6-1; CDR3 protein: CASSENAGVSYEQYF
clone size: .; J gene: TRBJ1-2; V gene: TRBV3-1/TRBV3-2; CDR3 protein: CASSQSTGYDYGYTF
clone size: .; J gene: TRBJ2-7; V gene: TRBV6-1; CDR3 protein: CASSVGRDRRSYEQYF
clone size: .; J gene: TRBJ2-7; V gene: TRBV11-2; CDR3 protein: CASSLAPGSSYEQYF
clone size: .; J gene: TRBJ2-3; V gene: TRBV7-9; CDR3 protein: CASSPPGGGALTDTQYF
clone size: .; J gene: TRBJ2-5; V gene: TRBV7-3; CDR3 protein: CASSLQGGSQETQYF
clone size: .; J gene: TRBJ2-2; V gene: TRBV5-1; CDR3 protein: CASSSQPGELFF
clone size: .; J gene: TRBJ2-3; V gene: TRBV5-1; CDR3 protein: CASSGMGQGNTDTQYF
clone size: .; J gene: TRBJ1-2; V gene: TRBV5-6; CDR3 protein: CASSRREGQGYGYTF
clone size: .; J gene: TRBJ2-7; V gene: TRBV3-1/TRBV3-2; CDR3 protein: CASSQDQREQYF
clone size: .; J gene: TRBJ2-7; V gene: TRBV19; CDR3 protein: CASSIAPGRSYEQYF
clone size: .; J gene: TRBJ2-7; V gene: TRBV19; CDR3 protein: CASSIGTGREQYF
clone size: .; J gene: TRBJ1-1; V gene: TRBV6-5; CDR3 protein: CASRRTGNTEAFF